Given below is one T cell receptor beta chain in context. Its antigen is not identified. This entry belongs to a study of shared clonotypes between healthy human individuals. Across the whole study: Two women and a few men aged 18 to 49 served as donors.

The CDR3 sequence is 13 residues long. V was trimmed by 0 bases and J by 7 bases, leaving 9 bases between them. Germline V gene data show CDR1 as MNHEY and CDR2 as SVGAGI. Sorted-subset replicate PCRs used around 200 ng of genomic DNA. This amount corresponded to 30,000 to 35,000 T cell genomes. Profiled with immunoSEQ multiplex PCR; TCRdb holds only in-frame clones, not every one. The table has about 2.4 million clones, approximately 94% seen once; the top ten hold roughly 0.15%. Whole-study results and caveats: Shared clonotypes across all four donors exceeded non-shared ones in generation probability.

The sequence was collected from a man between 18 and 35 years old in good health. The chain employs TRBV6-5 and TRBJ1-1, with D unresolved. The sequencing input was naive CD4+ T cells sorted from blood. Documented subset: CD45RA+ positively selected. The CDR3 sequence: CASSYSTRYEAFF. The CDR3 coding sequence is TGTGCCAGCAGTTACTCGACCAGATATGAAGCTTTCTTT.